These 20 T cell receptor beta chains were sequenced from one sample in a study of cytotoxic CD8 clonotypes in ibrutinib-treated CLL (TCRdb year 2021). Sample time point, as interpreted from the label and publication: progressive disease on ibrutinib. The library came from the immunoSEQ multiplex PCR assay. Here the immuneACCESS table is served through TCRdb, limited to in-frame sequences with V and J called. Missing clones are a known gap in these copies; in checked studies unresolved V genes cover under half, and the rest lacks a known reason. The sample table holds around 70,000 clones, of which 70% to 90% were seen once. The top ten clones comprise around 7.6% of the sample. Specimen: PBMCs, collected at disease progression, from a patient treated with ibrutinib. These receptors were obtained from a human donor with chronic lymphocytic leukemia.

In DNA, the CDR3 is TGCAGCGTTGAAGCCAACAGGGTTCGTGGCTACACCTTC. Translation gives CSVEANRVRGYTF. V gene TRBV29-1 combines with J gene TRBJ1-2; perhaps TRBD1 as D (6 bases). Germline values: CDR1 SQVTM, CDR2 ANQGSEA. This CDR3 has 13 amino acids. With 1 base removed from V and 7 bases from J, the gap between germline ends came to 13 bases.

This rearrangement joins TRBV6-1 to TRBJ1-5, with D perhaps TRBD1 (5 bases). This CDR3 region has 17 residues. Germline V gives CDR1 MNHNS, CDR2 SASEGT. The ends were cut back, 2 bases at V and 0 bases at J, with 14 bases in the middle. In nucleotides, the CDR3 is TGTGCCAGCAGTGAATCTCAGACAGCCTATAGCAATCAGCCCCAGCATTTT. Encoded protein: CASSESQTAYSNQPQHF.

This clone was detected once. The V and J genes are TRBV30 and TRBJ2-5; D not resolved. This CDR3 has 13 residues. V lost 0 bases, J lost 4 bases, and 9 bases lay in between. Germline lookup yields CDR1 GTSNPN and CDR2 SVGIG (reference sequence). The CDR3 region is CAWSVGDAETQYF. CDR3 sequence (DNA): TGTGCCTGGAGTGTGGGCGACGCAGAGACCCAGTACTTC.

The V and J genes are TRBV10-3 and TRBJ1-6; D is perhaps TRBD1 (5 bases). Germline V CDR1 and CDR2: ENHRY, SYGVKD. With 4 bases removed from V and 5 bases from J, the gap between germline ends came to 15 bases. The CDR3 is made up of 16 amino acids. The CDR3 bases are TGTGCCATCAGTGGTACCTCCGGGACGGATAATTCACCCCTCCACTTT. Translation: CAISGTSGTDNSPLHF.

The chain has TRBV9 and TRBJ2-1, with 9 bases matching TRBD2. The germline V gene has CDR1 SGDLS and CDR2 YYNGEE. There are 15 residues in the CDR3. V dropped 3 bases and J dropped 4; count of bases not matched to a gene: 5. The DNA for the CDR3 is TGTGCCAGCAGCGCCGGGACTAGCAGGTACAATGAGCAGTTCTTC. The encoded protein is CASSAGTSRYNEQFF. The full variable domain, its missing parts supplied by reference TRBV9 and TRBJ2-1, is DSGVTQTPKHLITATGQRVTLRCSPRSGDLSVYWYQQSLDQGLQFLIQYYNGEERAKGNILERFSAQQFPDLHSELNLSSLELGDSALYFCASSAGTSRYNEQFFGPGTRLTVL.

The gene calls are TRBV19 and TRBJ2-7; D unresolved. Trimming pared 6 bases from V and 2 bases from J, leaving 14 bases between. CDR3 length: 14 residues. CDR1 is LNHDA and CDR2 is SQIVND in the germline V gene (reference sequence). In nucleotides, the CDR3 is TGTGCCAGTAGCCGACGGGCGTCCACCTACGAGCAGTACTTC. This codes for CASSRRASTYEQYF.

This clone came up once. The chain links TRBV5-4 to TRBJ1-1, with D possibly matching TRBD1 (6 bases). Trimming left V 0 bases short and J 2 bases short, with 11 bases between. The CDR3 length is 15 residues. Germline V gene sequence: CDR1 SGHNT, CDR2 YYREEE (reference sequence). The CDR3 DNA reads as TGTGCCAGCAGCTTGGATTTACAGGGCAACACTGAAGCTTTCTTT. This encodes CASSLDLQGNTEAFF.

The CDR3 bases are TGCAGCGTCCAGAACACTGAAGCTTTCTTT. Translation gives CSVQNTEAFF. V is TRBV29-1 and J is TRBJ1-1; the D is unclear. Trimming cost V 6 bases and J 1 base, with 3 bases left between them. The CDR3 has 10 residues. Germline CDR1 is SQVTM and CDR2 is ANQGSEA. The full variable domain, with the rest looked up from reference TRBV29-1 and TRBJ1-1, is SAVISQKPSRDICQRGTSLTIQCQVDSQVTMMFWYRQQPGQSLTLIATANQGSEATYESGFVIDKFPISRPNLTFSTLTVSNMSPEDSSIYLCSVQNTEAFFGQGTRLTVV.

The J gene is TRBJ2-1, the V gene TRBV5-1; D is uncertain. The CDR3 extends over 15 amino acids. V lost 4 bases and J 4 bases, leaving 15 bases between the germline ends. Germline lookup yields CDR1 SGHRS and CDR2 YFSETQ. CDR3 coding DNA: TGCGCCAGCAGCCCGCCTGGGTACGGTTACAATGAGCAGTTCTTC. Its protein is CASSPPGYGYNEQFF.

The genes are TRBV5-6 and TRBJ2-3; TRBD1 aligns across 10 bases. The length of the CDR3 is 15 residues. Germline-derived CDR1 and CDR2 are SGHDT and YYEEEE. V was clipped by 8 bases and J by 0 bases; unmatched bases: 6. The CDR3 region is CASATGGLSTDTQYF. The CDR3 coding sequence is TGTGCCAGTGCGACAGGGGGCCTTAGCACAGATACGCAGTATTTT.

The rearrangement links TRBV20-1 to TRBJ1-2, with D possibly TRBD1 on 6 matching bases. The CDR3 contains 11 residues. Looked up from germline, CDR1 is DFQATT and CDR2 is SNEGSKA (reference sequence). V lost 3 bases, J lost 8 bases, and 10 bases lay in between. CDR3 sequence reads: CSASTGYGYTF. CDR3 DNA sequence: TGCAGTGCTAGCACAGGGTACGGCTACACCTTC.

This chain joins TRBV7-3 and TRBJ2-3; TRBD1 or TRBD2 may be the D gene (6 bases each). The V gene lost 8 bases and the J gene lost 4 bases, with 16 bases spanning the gap. This CDR3 spans 14 amino acids. The V gene's germline CDR1 is SGHTA and CDR2 FQGTGA. In DNA, the CDR3 is TGTGCCAGCGAGGGGGGTAGCGGCTCAGATACGCAGTATTTT. Translated: CASEGGSGSDTQYF.

The chain has TRBV10-1 and TRBJ2-7; D perhaps matches TRBD1 (6 bases). V gave up 6 bases and J gave up 7 bases, with 22 bases separating them. The germline gives CDR1 WNHNN, CDR2 SYGVQD (reference sequence). The CDR3 length is 15 residues. The CDR3 DNA sequence: TGCGCCAGCAGCTTATATCGGGACACCTTGGGGGAGCAGTACTTC. It is translated as CASSLYRDTLGEQYF.

The rearrangement uses TRBV9 and TRBJ2-7, with D possibly being TRBD1 (6 bases). The CDR3 sequence is 14 residues long. The ends were cut back, 0 bases at V and 6 bases at J, with 13 bases in the middle. The V gene's germline CDR1 is SGDLS and CDR2 YYNGEE. The CDR3 region has the DNA TGTGCCAGCAGCGTAGAGGGGACATTCCGCGAGCAGTACTTC. Its translation is CASSVEGTFREQYF.

This chain uses TRBV4-2 with TRBJ1-1; D gene unclear. The CDR3 spans 13 residues. Trimming removed 5 bases from V and 6 bases from J, with 13 bases in between. Germline V gene sequence: CDR1 LGHNA, CDR2 YNFKEQ. The chain's CDR3 is CASSSGRAPEAFF. CDR3 coding DNA: TGTGCCAGCAGCTCTGGGAGGGCTCCTGAAGCTTTCTTT.

The gene calls are TRBV13 and TRBJ1-1; D gene ambiguous. Trimming removed 5 bases from V and 0 bases from J, with 10 bases in between. From germline, CDR1 is PRHDT and CDR2 FYEKMQ (reference sequence). This CDR3 has 14 residues. The CDR3 coding sequence is TGTGCCAGCAGCCCCAGAGTCATGAACACTGAAGCTTTCTTT. The encoded protein is CASSPRVMNTEAFF.

The chain employs TRBV19 and TRBJ2-3; 7 positions match TRBD1. The ends lost 3 bases at V and 3 bases at J; junction bases unmatched: 6. The CDR3 extends over 15 amino acids. Germline V CDR1 and CDR2: LNHDA, SQIVND (reference sequence). The CDR3 DNA reads TGTGCCAGTAGTATGACAGGGTTGGCTACAGATACGCAGTATTTT. Its translation: CASSMTGLATDTQYF. Full variable domain (rest looked up from reference TRBV19 and TRBJ2-3): DGGITQSPKYLFRKEGQNVTLSCEQNLNHDAMYWYRQDPGQGLRLIYYSQIVNDFQKGDIAEGYSVSREKKESFPLTVTSAQKNPTAFYLCASSMTGLATDTQYFGPGTRLTVL.

This CDR3 is CASSLNQETQYF. The CDR3 region has the DNA TGTGCCAGCAGTTTAAACCAAGAGACCCAGTACTTC. The chain links TRBV7-9 to TRBJ2-5; D not resolved. With 6 bases removed from V and 0 bases from J, the gap between germline ends came to 5 bases. The CDR3 contains 12 residues. CDR1 is SEHNR and CDR2 is FQNEAQ in the germline V gene (reference sequence).

The sample holds one count of this clone. This CDR3 reads CASSLDPEKLFF. The CDR3 bases are TGTGCCAGCAGCTTAGATCCCGAAAAACTGTTTTTT. The gene calls are TRBV11-2 and TRBJ1-4; D gene uncertain. Germline V lookup: CDR1 SGHAT, CDR2 FQNNGV. V dropped 0 bases and J dropped 8 bases, with 4 bases sitting between them. This CDR3 has 12 residues.

This clone was seen once. This chain joins TRBV10-2 and TRBJ2-1, with a weak D call TRBD2 (6 bases). The length of the CDR3 is 14 residues. Germline V gene data show CDR1 as WSHSY and CDR2 as SAAADI. V lost 2 bases, J lost 5 bases, and 10 bases lay in between. CDR3 bases: TGCGCCAGCAGTGAGCCGGGACTCAACAATGAGCAGTTCTTC. Its protein product is CASSEPGLNNEQFF.